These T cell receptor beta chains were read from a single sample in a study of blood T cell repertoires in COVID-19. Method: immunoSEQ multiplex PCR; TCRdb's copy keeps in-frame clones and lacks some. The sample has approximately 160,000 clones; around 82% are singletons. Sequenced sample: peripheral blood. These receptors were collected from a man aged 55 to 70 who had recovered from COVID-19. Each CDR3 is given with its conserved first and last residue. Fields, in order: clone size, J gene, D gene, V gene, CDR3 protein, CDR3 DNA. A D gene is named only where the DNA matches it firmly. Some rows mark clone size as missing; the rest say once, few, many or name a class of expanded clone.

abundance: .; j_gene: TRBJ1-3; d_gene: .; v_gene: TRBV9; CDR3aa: CASSAGIRSGNTIYF; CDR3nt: TGTGCCAGCAGCGCAGGGATTCGCTCTGGAAACACCATATATTTT
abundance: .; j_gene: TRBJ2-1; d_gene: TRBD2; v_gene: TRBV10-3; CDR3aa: CAISGGGSRYPYNEQFF; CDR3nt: TGTGCCATCAGTGGGGGAGGGTCTCGATACCCCTACAATGAGCAGTTCTTC
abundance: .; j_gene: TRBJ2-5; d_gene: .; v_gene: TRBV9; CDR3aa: CASSVVEGRWGETQYF; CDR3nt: TGTGCCAGCAGCGTAGTCGAAGGGAGGTGGGGAGAGACCCAGTACTTC
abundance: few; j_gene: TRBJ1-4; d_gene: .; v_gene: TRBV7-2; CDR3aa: CASSDVRVGNEKLFF; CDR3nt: TGTGCCAGCAGCGACGTCAGGGTAGGAAATGAAAAACTGTTTTTT
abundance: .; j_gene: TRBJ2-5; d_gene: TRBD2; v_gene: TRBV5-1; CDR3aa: CASSTTSLFQETQYF; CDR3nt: TGCGCCAGCTCCACGACTAGCCTATTCCAAGAGACCCAGTACTTC
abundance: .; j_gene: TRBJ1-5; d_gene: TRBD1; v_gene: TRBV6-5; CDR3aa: CASSPGTVSNQPQHF; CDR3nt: TGTGCCAGCAGTCCGGGGACAGTTAGCAATCAGCCCCAGCATTTT
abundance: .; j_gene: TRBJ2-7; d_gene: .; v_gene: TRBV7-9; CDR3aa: CASSSRSLAGEQYF; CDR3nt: TGTGCCAGCAGCTCGAGGTCCCTAGCTGGCGAGCAGTACTTC
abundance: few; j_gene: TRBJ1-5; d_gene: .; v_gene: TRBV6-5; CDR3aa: CASSQGNSNQPQHF; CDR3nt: TGTGCCAGCAGTCAGGGGAATAGCAATCAGCCCCAGCATTTT
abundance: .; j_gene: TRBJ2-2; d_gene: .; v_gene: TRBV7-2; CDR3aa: CASSLYAGYLAGELFF; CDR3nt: TGTGCCAGCAGCTTATACGCAGGGTACTTGGCCGGGGAGCTGTTTTTT
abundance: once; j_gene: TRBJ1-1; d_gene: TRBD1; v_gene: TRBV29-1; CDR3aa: CSDLRQGGTEAFF; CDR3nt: TGCAGCGACCTTCGACAGGGCGGGACTGAAGCTTTCTTT
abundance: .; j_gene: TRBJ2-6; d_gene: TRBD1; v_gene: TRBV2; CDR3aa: CAIIERTGSSGANVLTF; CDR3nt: TGTGCCATTATAGAGAGGACAGGAAGCTCTGGGGCCAACGTCCTGACTTTC
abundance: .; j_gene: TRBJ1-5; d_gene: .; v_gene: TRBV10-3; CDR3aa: CAISESGQANQPQHF; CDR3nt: TGTGCCATCAGTGAGTCGGGGCAGGCCAATCAGCCCCAGCATTTT
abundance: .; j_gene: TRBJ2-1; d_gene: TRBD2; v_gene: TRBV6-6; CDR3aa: CASSYSIGLAFNEQFF; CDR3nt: TGTGCCAGCAGTTACTCGATAGGACTAGCCTTTAATGAGCAGTTCTTC
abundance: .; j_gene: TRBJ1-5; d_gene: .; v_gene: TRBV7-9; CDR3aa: CASSLVGAVDNQPQHF; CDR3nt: TGTGCCAGCAGCTTAGTTGGGGCGGTAGACAATCAGCCCCAGCATTTT
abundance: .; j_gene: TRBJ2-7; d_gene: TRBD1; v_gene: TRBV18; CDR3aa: CASSPDTGTGREQYF; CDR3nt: TGTGCCAGCTCACCAGACACCGGGACAGGACGCGAGCAGTACTTC
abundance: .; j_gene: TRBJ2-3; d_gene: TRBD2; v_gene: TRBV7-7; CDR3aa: CASSLTQRESDTQYF; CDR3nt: TGTGCTAGCAGCTTAACCCAGCGGGAGTCAGATACGCAGTATTTT
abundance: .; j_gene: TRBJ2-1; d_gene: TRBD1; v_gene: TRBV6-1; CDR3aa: CASSVSKQGVLDNEQFF; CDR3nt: TGTGCCAGCAGTGTAAGCAAACAGGGGGTTCTTGACAATGAGCAGTTCTTC
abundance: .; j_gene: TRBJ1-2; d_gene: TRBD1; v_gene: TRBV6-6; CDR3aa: CASSSEAGGGGYTF; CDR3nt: TGTGCCAGCAGTTCCGAGGCAGGGGGAGGTGGCTACACCTTC
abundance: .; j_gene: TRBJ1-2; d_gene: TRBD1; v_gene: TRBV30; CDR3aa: CAWTTGTGEGGYTF; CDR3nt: TGTGCCTGGACTACCGGGACAGGGGAAGGTGGCTACACCTTC
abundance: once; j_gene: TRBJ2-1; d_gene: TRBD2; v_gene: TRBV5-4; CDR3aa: CASSPIGASGARYNEQFF; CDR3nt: TGTGCCAGCAGCCCTATCGGTGCTAGCGGGGCGAGATACAATGAGCAGTTCTTC
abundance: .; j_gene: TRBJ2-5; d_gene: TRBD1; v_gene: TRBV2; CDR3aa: CASAGDRGKETQYF; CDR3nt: TGTGCCAGCGCGGGGGACAGGGGGAAAGAGACCCAGTACTTC
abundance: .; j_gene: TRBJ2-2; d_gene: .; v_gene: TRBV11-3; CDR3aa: CASSLGQAVVGELFF; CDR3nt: TGTGCCAGCAGCTTAGGACAGGCTGTCGTCGGGGAGCTGTTTTTT
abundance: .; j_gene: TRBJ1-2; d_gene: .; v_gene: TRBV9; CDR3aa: CASGDSPGHRRGYTF; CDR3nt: TGTGCCAGCGGCGACTCACCGGGTCACCGGCGGGGCTACACCTTC
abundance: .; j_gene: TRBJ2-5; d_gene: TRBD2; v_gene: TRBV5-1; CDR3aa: CASSLRLAGDPRETQYF; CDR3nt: TGCGCCAGCAGCTTGCGGCTAGCGGGGGACCCCCGAGAGACCCAGTACTTC
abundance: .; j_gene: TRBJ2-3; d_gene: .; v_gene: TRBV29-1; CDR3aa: CSVGPREDTQYF; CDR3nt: TGCAGCGTTGGGCCCAGGGAAGATACGCAGTATTTT
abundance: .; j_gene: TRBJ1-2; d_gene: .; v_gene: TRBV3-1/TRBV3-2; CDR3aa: CASSQERGGSGYTF; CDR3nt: TGTGCCAGCAGCCAAGAGCGAGGCGGAAGTGGCTACACCTTC
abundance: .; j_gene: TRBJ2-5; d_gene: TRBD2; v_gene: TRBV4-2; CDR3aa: CASSQEGLASQETQYF; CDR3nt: TGTGCCAGCAGCCAAGAGGGACTAGCCTCCCAAGAGACCCAGTACTTC
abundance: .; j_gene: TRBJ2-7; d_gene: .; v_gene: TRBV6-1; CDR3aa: CASSEMVPGSISYDQYF; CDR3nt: TGTGCCAGCAGTGAAATGGTTCCCGGGTCGATCTCCTACGATCAGTACTTC
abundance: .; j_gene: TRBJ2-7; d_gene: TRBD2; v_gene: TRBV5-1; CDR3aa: CASSLERGGSRLQGRSYEQYF; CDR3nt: TGCGCCAGCAGCTTGGAGCGGGGGGGCTCCCGACTACAGGGGCGATCCTACGAGCAGTACTTC
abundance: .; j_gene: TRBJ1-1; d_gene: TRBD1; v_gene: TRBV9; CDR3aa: CASSVAGDRGEAFF; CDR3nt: TGTGCCAGCAGCGTAGCGGGGGACAGGGGTGAAGCTTTCTTT
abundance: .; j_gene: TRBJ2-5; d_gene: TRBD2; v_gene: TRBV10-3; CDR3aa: CAISGSQVSGGLQETQYF; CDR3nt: TGTGCCATCAGTGGCTCCCAAGTTAGCGGGGGGCTCCAAGAGACCCAGTACTTC
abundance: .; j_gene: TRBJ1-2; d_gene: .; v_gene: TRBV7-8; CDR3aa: CASSPGLGANYGYTF; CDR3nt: TGTGCCAGCAGCCCTGGTCTAGGGGCTAACTATGGCTACACCTTC
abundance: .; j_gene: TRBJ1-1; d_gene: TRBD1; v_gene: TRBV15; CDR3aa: CATSRTGVPEAFF; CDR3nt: TGTGCCACCAGCAGGACAGGGGTCCCTGAAGCTTTCTTT
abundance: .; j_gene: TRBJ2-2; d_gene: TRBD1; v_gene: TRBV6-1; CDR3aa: CASSARTGANTGELFF; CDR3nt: TGTGCCAGCAGTGCACGGACAGGGGCCAACACCGGGGAGCTGTTTTTT
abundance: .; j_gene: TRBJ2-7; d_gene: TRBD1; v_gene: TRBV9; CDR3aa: CASSPTGAHEQYF; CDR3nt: TGTGCCAGCAGCCCGACAGGGGCCCACGAGCAGTACTTC
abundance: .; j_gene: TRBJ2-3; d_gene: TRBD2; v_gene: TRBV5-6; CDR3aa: CASSLDTSGGTLSTDTQYF; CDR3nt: TGTGCCAGCAGCTTGGATACTAGCGGGGGAACACTTAGCACAGATACGCAGTATTTT
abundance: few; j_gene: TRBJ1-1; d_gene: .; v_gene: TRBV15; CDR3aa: CATSRDRGEGAFF; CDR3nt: TGTGCCACCAGCAGGGATCGGGGGGAGGGAGCTTTCTTT
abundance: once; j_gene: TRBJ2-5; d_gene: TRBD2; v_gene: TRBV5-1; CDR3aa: CASSLSGLAGVETQYF; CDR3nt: TGCGCCAGCAGCTTGAGTGGACTAGCGGGGGTGGAGACCCAGTACTTC
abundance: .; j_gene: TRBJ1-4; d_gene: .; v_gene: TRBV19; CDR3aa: CASSRQFLSTNEKLFF; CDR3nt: TGTGCCAGTAGTAGGCAGTTCCTTTCAACTAATGAAAAACTGTTTTTT
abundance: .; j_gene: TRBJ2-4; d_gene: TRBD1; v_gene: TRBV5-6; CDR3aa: CASSWNRGPPGAKNIQYF; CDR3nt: TGTGCCAGCAGCTGGAACAGGGGACCTCCCGGGGCCAAAAACATTCAGTACTTC
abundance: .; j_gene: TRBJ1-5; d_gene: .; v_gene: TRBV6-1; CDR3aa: CASSEVSLQPQHF; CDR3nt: TGTGCCAGCAGTGAGGTCAGTTTACAGCCCCAGCATTTT
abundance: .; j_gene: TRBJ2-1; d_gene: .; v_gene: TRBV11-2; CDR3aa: CASSGAGLGYNEQFF; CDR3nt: TGTGCCAGCAGCGGAGCGGGCCTGGGGTACAATGAGCAGTTCTTC
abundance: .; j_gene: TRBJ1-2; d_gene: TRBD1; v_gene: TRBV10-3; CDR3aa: CATATGTGSTYGYTF; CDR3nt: TGTGCCACCGCAACCGGGACAGGGAGCACCTATGGCTACACCTTC
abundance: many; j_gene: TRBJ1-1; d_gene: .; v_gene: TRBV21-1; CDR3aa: CASSKEGDLTALNTEAFF; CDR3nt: TGTGCCAGCAGCAAAGAGGGGGATTTAACAGCTTTGAACACTGAAGCTTTCTTT
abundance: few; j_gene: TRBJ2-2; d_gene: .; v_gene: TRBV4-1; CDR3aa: CASSQESQGGSGELFF; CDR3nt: TGCGCCAGCAGCCAAGAATCCCAGGGGGGATCCGGGGAGCTGTTTTTT